This record concerns one T cell receptor (beta chain) sequence. Its antigen remains unidentified. The record has no base qualities; no much larger clone is one base away. TCRbeta CDR3 regions were amplified from genomic DNA by means of the immunoSEQ Assay, a bias-controlled multiplex PCR. As for the authors' bioinformatics: Within the assay, amplification of reference gene primers was used to estimate how many nucleated cells each sample contained. To quantify the absolute abundance of each unique TCRbeta CDR3 rearrangement, sequence reads were collapsed and filtered. For each sample, productive Simpson clonality was calculated as the square root of Simpson's diversity index across productive rearrangements. In TCRdb, the immuneACCESS table is reduced to in-frame sequences with V and J assigned. These tables do not hold every clone; where another copy was compared, an unresolved V gene accounts for under half, and the others remain unexplained. Clone size and the V and J calls come from that table; the DNA yielded D and trimming. For this sample there are roughly 220,000 clones; about four fifths appear just once. About 1.3% of the sample rests with the top ten.

This sample was taken from a study of blood T cell repertoires in COVID-19 (dated by TCRdb to 2020 to 2021). Regarding the study in general: Samples covering the acute and convalescent phases of COVID-19 were provided by collaborators in the United States, Italy and Spain. The prospective study material was composed of cDNA or gDNA derived from T cells, B-cell-depleted T cells, or PBMCs. The dataset comprised deeply sampled blood TCRbeta repertoires from subjects exposed to, actively infected with, or recovered from COVID-19. The repertoires were released in a freely available public database meant as a resource for research on the immune response to SARS-CoV-2. Samples came from the ongoing ImmuneRACE study (first 160 participants) plus 1,254 subjects from 6 global collaborators. A de-identified subject ID, COVID-19 status, age in years and sex were almost always included in the sample metadata. HLA class I and class II types, where available, came from metadata supplied by the sample provider rather than from assay-based typing.

Here is what the overall study found, with its caveats: The amount of clinical and demographic metadata varied by source and participant and was provided uncurated.

From the cysteine up to the phenylalanine, the CDR3 has a length of 11 residues. Left in the record is the CDR3 DNA by itself, 33 bases read in frame from the first base. The germline V gene (reference sequence) sets CDR1 to LGHDT and CDR2 to YNNKEL. Deletion took 11 bases off V and 3 bases off J, with a span of 11 bases between the germline ends. Participants in the prospective study were aged about 18 to 95 years, lived in 20 to 30 United States geographic areas, and enrolled through a virtual design. In the prospective study, cohorts were assigned on the basis of participant-reported clinical history obtained from a screening survey and a study questionnaire. In the prospective study, mobile phlebotomists collected whole blood, serum and a nasopharyngeal or oropharyngeal swab from each participant. Additional blood draws and questionnaires over a 2-month period could optionally be provided by prospective study participants. Prospective study blood samples were shipped either frozen or at room temperature before DNA extraction.

This receptor was identified in a woman aged 40 to 49 with acute COVID-19. The V and J segments used are TRBV3-1 (or the pseudogene TRBV3-2) and TRBJ2-7; no confident D gene assignment can be made. The sequencing input was PBMCs or T cells enriched from blood (not recorded which). The CDR3 in this case is CAAGQDYEQYF. The DNA sequence is TGTGCCGCTGGGCAGGACTACGAGCAGTACTTC.